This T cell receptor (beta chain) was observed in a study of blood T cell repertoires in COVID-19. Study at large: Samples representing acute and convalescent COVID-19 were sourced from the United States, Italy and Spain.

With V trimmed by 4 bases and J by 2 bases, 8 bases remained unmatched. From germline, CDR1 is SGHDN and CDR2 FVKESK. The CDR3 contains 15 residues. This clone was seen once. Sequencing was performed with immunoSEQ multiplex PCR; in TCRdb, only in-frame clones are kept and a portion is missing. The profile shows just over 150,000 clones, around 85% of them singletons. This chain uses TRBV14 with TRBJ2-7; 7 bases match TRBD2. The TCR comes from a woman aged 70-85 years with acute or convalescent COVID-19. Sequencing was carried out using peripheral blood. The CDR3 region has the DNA TGTGCCAGCAGCCGAGCGGGGATCCCCCCCTACGAGCAGTACTTC. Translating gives CASSRAGIPPYEQYF.